This entry lists 16 T cell receptor beta chains sequenced from one sample in a study of T cells in Graves' hyperthyroidism and ophthalmopathy. From RNA transcripts, TCR beta CDR3 regions were amplified. The HTBI set primed first-round TCR CDR3 RT-PCR. TCRdb ran MiXCR on the multiplex PCR reads and lists one entry per CDR3 protein. The top ten clones hold about 35% of a sample with around 270,000 distinct CDR3 sequences, roughly 19% of them seen once. Source material: blood. The receptor set was obtained from a man aged 50 to 59 with Graves' ophthalmopathy.

The sample holds a few counts of this clonotype. The genes are TRBV3-1 and TRBJ1-3; no firm D call. Germline V gives CDR1 LGHDT, CDR2 YNNKEL (reference sequence). V was shortened by 1 base and J by 0 bases, with 4 bases between the two germline ends. The CDR3 runs 14 residues. This CDR3 reads CASSQVSSGNTIYF. The CDR3 nucleotides are TGTGCCAGCAGCCAAGTGAGCTCTGGAAACACCATATATTTT.

The rearrangement links TRBV6-5 to TRBJ1-1; no clear D. The CDR3 sequence is 13 residues long. V was trimmed by 2 bases and J by 2 bases, leaving 6 bases between them. Germline V lookup: CDR1 MNHEY, CDR2 SVGAGI. The CDR3 sequence: CASSYEVNTEAFF. The CDR3 region has the DNA TGTGCCAGCAGTTACGAGGTCAACACTGAAGCTTTCTTT.

The chain has TRBV15 and TRBJ1-2; D may be TRBD1 (5 bases). The V and J ends lost 3 bases and 4 bases respectively, with 15 bases between them. This CDR3 region has 15 residues. Germline V gene sequence: CDR1 LNHNV, CDR2 YYDKDF (reference sequence). Here the CDR3 reads CATSRPGLPFYGYTF. CDR3 in DNA: TGTGCCACCAGCAGGCCGGGACTCCCTTTCTATGGCTACACCTTC.

The J gene is TRBJ2-1, the V gene TRBV7-2; no reliable D call. The CDR3 totals 14 residues. From germline, CDR1 is SGHTA and CDR2 FQGNSA. Trimming took 5 bases from V and 2 from J, leaving 10 bases between them. CDR3: CASSRVAAYNEQFF. In nucleotides, the CDR3 is TGTGCCAGCAGCCGAGTGGCAGCCTACAATGAGCAGTTCTTC.

Written as DNA, the CDR3 is TGTGCCAGTAGTTTCGCAGTGGACTCCCCCTACGAGCAGTACTTC. Amino acid sequence: CASSFAVDSPYEQYF. The rearrangement links TRBV19 to TRBJ2-7; TRBD2 might be the D (5 bases). V gave up 5 bases and J gave up 2 bases, with 16 bases separating them. CDR1 and CDR2 from the germline V gene are LNHDA and SQIVND (reference sequence). This CDR3 comprises 15 residues.

This clonotype was seen a few times. The V gene is TRBV15, the J gene TRBJ2-7; D gene ambiguous. The CDR3 extends over 14 amino acids. Trimming stripped 0 bases from V and 4 bases from J, with 10 bases between. Germline V gene data show CDR1 as LNHNV and CDR2 as YYDKDF (reference sequence). CDR3 in amino acids: CATSRDPATYEQYF. DNA for the CDR3: TGTGCCACCAGCAGAGATCCTGCCACATACGAGCAGTACTTC.

The rearrangement joins TRBV19 to TRBJ1-1, with 9 bases lining up with TRBD1. Germline V gene lookup returns CDR1 LNHDA and CDR2 SQIVND (reference sequence). The length of the CDR3 is 13 residues. After removal of 3 bases from V and 5 bases from J, the junction contained 1 base not matched to a gene. The CDR3 loop reads CASSIDRGTEAFF. CDR3 coding DNA: TGTGCCAGTAGTATTGACAGGGGGACTGAAGCTTTCTTT. Using reference TRBV19 and TRBJ1-1 for the parts outside the CDR3, the full variable domain is DGGITQSPKYLFRKEGQNVTLSCEQNLNHDAMYWYRQDPGQGLRLIYYSQIVNDFQKGDIAEGYSVSREKKESFPLTVTSAQKNPTAFYLCASSIDRGTEAFFGQGTRLTVV.

The chain couples TRBV5-6 to TRBJ2-2, with 10 bases fitting TRBD2. The length of the CDR3 is 14 residues. Germline CDR1 is SGHDT and CDR2 is YYEEEE. V lost 4 bases, J lost 6 bases, and 3 bases stayed unmatched. In nucleotides, the CDR3 is TGTGCCAGCAGCATAGCGGGAGGTCCCGGGGAGCTGTTTTTT. Its protein is CASSIAGGPGELFF.

V usage is TRBV2 and J usage is TRBJ2-1, with D possibly being TRBD1 or TRBD2 (5 bases each). Trimming took off 5 bases at V and 7 bases at J, with 15 bases between the two ends. Per germline, CDR1 SNHLY and CDR2 FYNNEI. The CDR3 consists of 14 residues. The CDR3 region has the DNA TGTGCCAGCAGTCCCGACTACGAGGGGAATGAGCAGTTCTTC. Protein: CASSPDYEGNEQFF.

This clonotype was counted at least ten times. This chain connects TRBV20-1 to TRBJ2-7; no clear D gene. This CDR3 is 11 amino acids long. Germline V gene data show CDR1 as DFQATT and CDR2 as SNEGSKA (reference sequence). Trimming removed 2 bases from V and 4 bases from J, with 6 bases in between. The CDR3 sequence: CSARPYYEQYF. The CDR3 bases are TGCAGTGCTAGACCTTATTACGAGCAGTACTTC.

This clonotype was found a few times. The chain couples TRBV9 to TRBJ2-1, with D possibly matching TRBD2 (6 bases). Trimming stripped 1 base from V and 6 bases from J, with 14 bases between. This CDR3 comprises 15 residues. Germline loops: CDR1 SGDLS, CDR2 YYNGEE. The CDR3: CASSVRDFGVNEQFF. CDR3 coding DNA: TGTGCCAGCAGCGTAAGGGACTTCGGTGTCAATGAGCAGTTCTTC. The full variable domain, completed using reference TRBV9 and TRBJ2-1, is DSGVTQTPKHLITATGQRVTLRCSPRSGDLSVYWYQQSLDQGLQFLIQYYNGEERAKGNILERFSAQQFPDLHSELNLSSLELGDSALYFCASSVRDFGVNEQFFGPGTRLTVL.

This chain uses TRBV18 with TRBJ1-6; tentative D call: TRBD1 (6 bases). CDR1 and CDR2 (germline): KGHSH, LQKENI. The CDR3 runs to 15 residues. V shed 0 bases and J shed 7 bases, with 10 bases lying between them. The CDR3 sequence is CASSPPTGSNSPLHF. CDR3 DNA sequence: TGTGCCAGCTCACCACCCACAGGGTCGAATTCACCCCTCCACTTT.

The V gene is TRBV4-2, the J gene TRBJ2-1, with D possibly being TRBD2 (6 bases). V lost 0 bases, J lost 3 bases, and 12 bases lay in between. There are 16 residues in the CDR3. Germline CDR1 reads LGHNA; CDR2 reads YNFKEQ. For the CDR3, the DNA is TGTGCCAGCAGCCAAGACGCGGGAAGGGGCTACAATGAGCAGTTCTTC. This codes for CASSQDAGRGYNEQFF.

The chain uses TRBV24-1 and TRBJ2-1; TRBD2 aligns across 12 bases. V shed 9 bases, J shed 6 bases, and the junction held 2 bases outside the gene matches. The CDR3 loop spans 13 amino acids. The germline gives CDR1 KGHDR, CDR2 SFDVKD. In nucleotides, the CDR3 is TGTGCCACCCTAGCGGGAGGGCCCAATGAGCAGTTCTTC. Its protein product is CATLAGGPNEQFF.

V usage is TRBV20-1 and J usage is TRBJ2-1; the match to TRBD1 covers 9 bases. The germline CDR1 and CDR2 sequences are DFQATT and SNEGSKA (reference sequence). With 5 bases clipped from V and 9 bases from J, the junction kept 11 bases outside the gene matches. This CDR3 spans 14 amino acids. This chain's CDR3 is CSAPRDRVGGEQFF. Here the CDR3 DNA reads TGCAGTGCTCCCCGGGACAGGGTCGGTGGTGAGCAGTTCTTC.

The sample holds many counts of this clonotype. The V and J genes are TRBV20-1 and TRBJ2-7; 9 bases line up with TRBD2. The junction had 10 bases not matched to a gene; V was cut back by 3 bases and J by 7 bases. CDR3 size: 14 residues. CDR1 is DFQATT, CDR2 SNEGSKA, per germline (reference sequence). CDR3 sequence (DNA): TGCAGTGCTAGGGGATTTTCGCTAGCGGGAGAGCAGTACTTC. Translation: CSARGFSLAGEQYF.